The 2 T cell receptor beta chains reported below all come from one sample, sequenced in a study of metastatic and nonmetastatic thyroid tumors. TCRdb reanalyzed the PCR reads with MiXCR. The sample lists some 60,000 clones, just under 30% occurring once. Not a single patient had been given any form of treatment at any point before undergoing thyroid surgery. Source material: blood. These receptors all come from a female donor with papillary thyroid cancer or a benign thyroid nodule (not recorded which). Some clones in this sample may be carry-over from other donors' samples.

This clone was counted only a few times. This chain uses TRBV2 with TRBJ1-2; D remains ambiguous. The ends were cut back, 4 bases at V and 5 bases at J, with 8 bases in the middle. Germline CDR1 reads SNHLY; CDR2 reads FYNNEI. This CDR3 contains 12 residues. The CDR3 region is CASSVARYGYTF. DNA for the CDR3: TGTGCCAGCAGTGTGGCGAGGTATGGCTACACCTTC.

This clone was seen only a few times. The gene calls are TRBV28 and TRBJ1-5; 9 bases fit TRBD1. Germline lookup yields CDR1 MDHEN and CDR2 SYDVKM. The CDR3 has 15 amino acids. J lost 7 bases, V lost 3 bases, and 7 bases had no gene match. Here the CDR3 reads CASSLSGQGEQPQHF. CDR3 DNA sequence: TGTGCCAGCAGTTTGTCGGGACAGGGAGAACAGCCCCAGCATTTT.